The 27 T cell receptor beta chains listed next were all sequenced from one sample in a study of Graves' ophthalmopathy and Graves' hyperthyroidism. RNA transcripts served as template for amplifying TCR beta CDR3 sequences. First-round RT-PCR used HTBI primers; second-round multiplex PCR followed. One entry per CDR3 protein results from TCRdb running MiXCR on the multiplex PCR reads. The repertoire holds 600,000 to 700,000 distinct CDR3 sequences, with roughly two fifths as singletons. Sequenced input: peripheral blood. The receptor source for this set is an adult man with Graves' ophthalmopathy.

This clonotype appeared many times. The V gene is TRBV12-3 or TRBV12-4, the J gene TRBJ1-4; 8 bases align to TRBD1. After removal of 8 bases from V and 8 bases from J, the junction contained 13 bases not matched to a gene. The CDR3 extends over 15 amino acids. The CDR3, as DNA: TGTGCCAGCTCTGAGTCGGGCAGGGGGCAGGAAAAACTGTTTTTT. It encodes CASSESGRGQEKLFF.

At least ten counts were recorded for this clonotype. The junction departs from germline at one end; a sequencing error may be responsible. The gene calls are TRBV7-7 and TRBJ2-2; 8 bases are a match to TRBD1. Germline V gene lookup returns CDR1 SSHAT and CDR2 FNYEAQ (reference sequence). The CDR3 runs 15 residues. The CDR3 nucleotides read TGTGCTAGCAGCTCACAGGGGGCGAACACCGGGGAGCTGTTTTTT. Translating gives CASSSQGANTGELFF. Full variable domain (rest looked up from reference TRBV7-7 and TRBJ2-2): GAGVSQSPRYKVTKRGQDVTLRCDPISSHATLYWYQQALGQGPEFLTYFNYEAQPDKSGLPSDRFSAERPEGSISTLTIQRTEQRDSAMYRCASSSQGANTGELFFGEGSRLTVL.

Ten or more counts support this clonotype. The chain employs TRBV19 and TRBJ1-2, with a tentative D call TRBD1 (5 bases). Germline CDR1 is LNHDA and CDR2 is SQIVND (reference sequence). This CDR3 is built from 14 residues. Deletions cut 7 bases from V and 7 bases from J, with 19 bases between. CDR3 amino acids: CASNPQDPLGGYTF. DNA for the CDR3: TGTGCCAGTAACCCACAGGATCCCTTGGGTGGCTACACCTTC.

This clonotype was detected ten times or more. The rearrangement joins TRBV6-5 to TRBJ2-7; 8 bases line up with TRBD1. The CDR3 runs to 15 residues. Germline CDR1 MNHEY, CDR2 SVGAGI. V lost 0 bases to trimming and J lost 3 bases; unmatched junction nucleotides: 4. The CDR3 DNA is TGTGCCAGCAGTTACTCGGCGACAGGGGACTACGAGCAGTACTTC. It specifies CASSYSATGDYEQYF.

About this clonotype itself: The CDR3 ends on some other residue instead of the conserved phenylalanine or tryptophan, so this is likely a read error. The chain carries TRBV29-1 and TRBJ1-6; 8 bases match TRBD1. CDR3 size: 13 residues. V lost 8 bases and J lost 6; bases outside the gene matches: 6. Germline V CDR1 and CDR2: SQVTM, ANQGSEA. The CDR3 reads CSFRTGSNSPLHI. The CDR3 DNA reads TGCAGCTTTAGGACAGGGAGTAATTCACCCCTCCACATT.

The sample holds a few counts of this clonotype. The gene calls are TRBV7-9 and TRBJ1-1; tentatively, D is TRBD1 (5 bases). Germline values: CDR1 SEHNR, CDR2 FQNEAQ (reference sequence). V lost 10 bases, J lost 0 bases, and 12 bases lay in between. The CDR3 length is 13 residues. The CDR3 protein is CATRQLMNTEAFF. The DNA of the CDR3 is TGTGCCACACGACAGCTCATGAACACTGAAGCTTTCTTT.

This clonotype occurred once. A read error may explain this, as a much larger clone is one base away. The chain carries TRBV7-3 and TRBJ2-6, with TRBD2 matching over 11 bases. The CDR3 sequence is 22 residues long. Germline CDR1 reads SGHTA; CDR2 reads FQGTGA. CDR3 sequence (DNA): TGTGCCAGCAGCTTAACCGCCGGACTAGCGGGTGATAGGGCCTCTGGGGCCAGCGTCCTGACTTTC. It yields the protein CASSLTAGLAGDRASGASVLTF.

This clonotype was picked up many times. The chain couples TRBV7-9 to TRBJ2-5; D tentatively reads TRBD1 or TRBD2 (6 bases each). Per germline, CDR1 SEHNR and CDR2 FQNEAQ (reference sequence). Trimming removed 7 bases from V and 1 base from J, with 10 bases in between. This CDR3 region has 13 residues. Here the CDR3 reads CASIKGGQETQYF. The CDR3 DNA sequence: TGTGCCAGCATCAAGGGGGGCCAAGAGACCCAGTACTTC.

J is TRBJ2-7 and V is TRBV29-1; TRBD1 matches 10 bases. Germline V gene lookup returns CDR1 SQVTM and CDR2 ANQGSEA. J was trimmed by 2 bases and V by 8 bases; bases with no gene match: 3. The CDR3 sequence is 12 residues long. The CDR3 sequence: CSSGTGAYEQYF. In DNA, the CDR3 is TGCAGCTCCGGGACAGGGGCCTACGAGCAGTACTTC.

This clonotype has ten or more counts. This chain connects TRBV5-1 to TRBJ2-7; 12 nucleotides match TRBD1. The V and J ends lost 3 bases and 5 bases, in that order; junction bases with no gene match: 3. The CDR3 has 14 amino acids. Germline CDR1 is SGHRS and CDR2 is YFSETQ. CDR3 coding DNA: TGCGCCAGCAGCTCCGGGACAGGGGGCGACGAGCAGTACTTC. Encoded protein: CASSSGTGGDEQYF.

The sample holds many counts of this clonotype. The chain carries TRBV5-6 and TRBJ2-7; D not resolved. V was shortened by 0 bases and J by 3 bases, with 10 bases between the two germline ends. Per germline, CDR1 SGHDT and CDR2 YYEEEE. This CDR3 has 14 residues. This CDR3 is CASSLGQVSYEQYF. In DNA, the CDR3 is TGTGCCAGCAGCTTGGGGCAGGTGAGCTACGAGCAGTACTTC.

V is TRBV6-1 and J is TRBJ1-5; no clear D gene. The CDR3 is made up of 15 amino acids. Germline CDR1 and CDR2: MNHNS and SASEGT. Trimming cost V 10 bases and J 1 base, with 17 bases left between them. CDR3 nucleotide sequence: TGTGCCACCCTCCTGGGAGGGCACAGCAATCAGCCCCAGCATTTT. Amino acids: CATLLGGHSNQPQHF.

A word on this clonotype: The junction departs from germline at one end; a sequencing error may be responsible. This sequence joins TRBV18 and TRBJ2-7; 8 bases agree with TRBD1. The length of the CDR3 is 13 residues. In germline, CDR1 is KGHSH, CDR2 LQKENI. The CDR3 protein is CASSPSGQAEQYF. The CDR3 nucleotides are TGCGCCAGCTCACCATCGGGACAGGCCGAGCAGTACTTC. Full variable domain (rest looked up from reference TRBV18 and TRBJ2-7): NAGVMQNPRHLVRRRGQEARLRCSPMKGHSHVYWYRQLPEEGLKFMVYLQKENIIDESGMPKERFSAEFPKEGPSILRIQQVVRGDSAAYFCASSPSGQAEQYFGPGTRLTVT.

This clonotype was counted at least ten times. This chain links TRBV25-1 with TRBJ2-7; D perhaps matches TRBD1 (7 bases). Germline V gene sequence: CDR1 MGHDK, CDR2 SYGVNS. There are 15 residues in the CDR3. V lost 2 bases to trimming and J lost 4 bases, with 15 bases between them. This chain's CDR3 is CASSERGGTVYEQYF. CDR3 sequence (DNA): TGTGCCAGCAGTGAACGCGGCGGGACAGTTTACGAGCAGTACTTC.

The J gene is TRBJ1-2, the V gene TRBV20-1; D possibly corresponds to TRBD1 (6 bases). Trimming cost V 3 bases and J 5 bases, with 19 bases left between them. The CDR3 runs to 15 residues. Germline assignment: CDR1 DFQATT and CDR2 SNEGSKA (reference sequence). The CDR3 bases are TGCAGTGCTAGCCGCAGGGGAGCAGGGAATTATGGCTACACCTTC. Translating it yields CSASRRGAGNYGYTF.

This chain links TRBV7-2 with TRBJ2-2; 11 bases match TRBD1. V shed 0 bases, J shed 4 bases, and the junction held 10 bases outside the gene matches. Per germline, CDR1 SGHTA and CDR2 FQGNSA. The CDR3 runs to 19 residues. The CDR3 loop is CASSLARIGTGGRTGELFF. In DNA, the CDR3 is TGTGCCAGCAGCTTAGCGAGGATAGGGACAGGGGGTCGCACCGGGGAGCTGTTTTTT. Based on the CDR3 plus reference TRBV7-2 and TRBJ2-2, the full variable domain is GAGVSQSPSNKVTEKGKDVELRCDPISGHTALYWYRQSLGQGLEFLIYFQGNSAPDKSGLPSDRFSAERTGGSVSTLTIQRTQQEDSAVYLCASSLARIGTGGRTGELFFGEGSRLTVL.

V and J are TRBV20-1 and TRBJ2-5; 7 nucleotides match TRBD1. V dropped 0 bases and J dropped 5; count of bases not matched to a gene: 6. The CDR3 is made up of 14 amino acids. The germline CDR1 and CDR2 sequences are DFQATT and SNEGSKA (reference sequence). The CDR3 region has the DNA TGCAGTGCTAGAGAGACAGGGAGTTGGGAGACCCAGTACTTC. Translated: CSARETGSWETQYF.

A remark on this clonotype: A read error may explain this, as a much larger clone is one base away. This chain links TRBV25-1 with TRBJ1-1, with no clear D. The germline V gene has CDR1 MGHDK and CDR2 SYGVNS. CDR3 size: 13 residues. CDR3 sequence: CASSRTLGTEASF. The CDR3 DNA follows: TGTGCCAGCAGCCGGACTCTGGGCACTGAAGCTTCCTTT.

To note about this clonotype: One end of the junction does not line up with germline, which may come from a read error. The chain links TRBV5-1 to TRBJ1-2; 9 nucleotides agree with TRBD1. The length of the CDR3 is 16 residues. CDR1 SGHRS and CDR2 YFSETQ come from the germline V gene. CDR3 loop: CTSSPTGGVRNHGYTF. The CDR3 coding sequence is TGCACCAGCAGCCCTACAGGGGGCGTTCGAAACCATGGCTACACCTTC.

The chain combines TRBV4-3 with TRBJ1-2, with 9 bases identical to TRBD1. CDR1 is LGHNA and CDR2 is YSLEER in the germline V gene. The CDR3 contains 17 residues. The J segment lost 8 bases and the V segment lost 0 bases, leaving 13 bases of the junction unmatched. The CDR3 loop is CASSQDWSRTGEFGYTF. The DNA of the CDR3 is TGCGCCAGCAGCCAAGATTGGTCTCGGACAGGGGAATTCGGCTACACCTTC.

A word on this clonotype: An end of the junction does not agree with germline; a read error may underlie this. The chain links TRBV5-1 to TRBJ1-1; 7 bases agree with TRBD1. CDR3 length equals 16 residues. Germline CDR1 is SGHRS and CDR2 is YFSETQ. The CDR3 DNA reads TGTGCCAGCAGCTTGGGTTACAGGGGCTCGAACACTGAAGCTTTCTTT. It codes for CASSLGYRGSNTEAFF.

DNA for the CDR3: TGCAGTGCTAGAGCCTCCGGACATTTCAGCCAGCCCCAGCATTTT. This gives the protein CSARASGHFSQPQHF. The chain uses TRBV20-1 and TRBJ1-5; D may be TRBD1 (5 bases). In germline, CDR1 is DFQATT, CDR2 SNEGSKA (reference sequence). This CDR3 region has 15 residues. V was cut by 1 base and J by 7 bases, with 17 bases left in between.

Of note for this clonotype: A much larger clonotype is one base distant, so this may be a read error. This chain uses TRBV5-1 with TRBJ1-2; D is ambiguous. There are 12 residues in the CDR3. The V gene's germline CDR1 is SGHRS and CDR2 YFSETQ. In DNA form, the CDR3 reads TGCGCCAGCAGCGCGGTAAACTGTGGCTACACCTTC. Amino acids: CASSAVNCGYTF.

For this clonotype: One junction end does not reproduce the germline sequence, and a read error may be involved. The chain combines TRBV10-3 with TRBJ1-6, with D unclear. There are 8 residues in the CDR3. Germline CDR1 ENHRY, CDR2 SYGVKD. CDR3 sequence: CAVSESTF. CDR3 DNA: TGTGCCGTCAGTGAGTCCACCTTT.

This clonotype was seen repeatedly, ten times or more. The chain combines TRBV5-1 with TRBJ1-2; TRBD1 might be the D (6 bases). Per the germline V gene, CDR1 is SGHRS and CDR2 is YFSETQ. Trimming pared 0 bases from V and 5 bases from J, leaving 14 bases between. CDR3 length: 15 amino acids. The CDR3: CASSLALSQGYGYTF. DNA of the CDR3: TGCGCCAGCAGCTTGGCCTTATCGCAGGGGTATGGCTACACCTTC.

The chain joins TRBV5-5 to TRBJ1-1, with D perhaps matching TRBD1 (6 bases). V lost 3 bases and J 5 bases, leaving 11 bases between the germline ends. This CDR3 is built from 13 residues. Germline CDR1 is SGHKS and CDR2 is YYEKEE (reference sequence). CDR3 region: CASSSPTGTEAFF. The CDR3 DNA follows: TGTGCCAGCAGCTCCCCAACAGGGACTGAAGCTTTCTTT.

This clonotype has only a few counts. J is TRBJ2-2 and V is TRBV12-5; D remains unclear. Trimming shortened V by 5 bases and J by 4 bases, and 8 bases separated the two germline ends. This CDR3 comprises 13 residues. Germline CDR1 LGHNT, CDR2 FRNRAP. Written as DNA, the CDR3 is TGTGCTAGTGGTCTGGATATCACCGGGGAGCTGTTTTTT. Translating gives CASGLDITGELFF.